This record covers a single TCR beta chain. Its antigen is currently unknown. Clones were read by immunoSEQ multiplex PCR, and TCRdb kept only the in-frame ones, dropping some. Of approximately 3,500 clones listed, around 85% were seen once; the top ten hold around 5%. This CDR3 is built from 14 residues. V lost 3 bases, J lost 6 bases, and 4 bases stayed unmatched. The V gene's germline CDR1 is SGHTS and CDR2 YDEGEE. The data are from a study of T cells in lung cancer brain metastases. Overall study context: Median interval between primary and brain metastasis samples was around 350 days. Broader study findings: Paired lesions shared few clones; most were lesion-specific (mean Morisita about 0.22).

The source is a woman aged 45-65 years with non-small cell lung cancer. This rearrangement joins TRBV5-8 to TRBJ2-1; 9 bases agree with TRBD1. Sequences were obtained from tumor tissue from the primary lung tumor. The DNA for the CDR3 is TGTGCCAGCAGCTGGGACAGGGATCCCAATGAGCAGTTCTTC. Its translation is CASSWDRDPNEQFF.